The 7 T cell receptor beta chains listed next were all sequenced from one sample in a study of cytomegalovirus exposure and HLA in healthy donors (dated by TCRdb to the late 2010s). Libraries were prepared through the immunoSEQ multiplex PCR assay. The clones in this table, taken by TCRdb from immuneACCESS, are in-frame only. Not every clone is retained; where verified, under half of the shortfall comes from an unresolved V gene, and the cause of the rest is unknown. This sample is represented by nearly 80,000 clones; approximately 94% of them were singletons. The ten largest account for less than 4% of the sample. Input material: PBMCs. These receptors originate from a woman under 40 in good health and CMV-seronegative.

This clone was detected only once. V and J are TRBV7-2 and TRBJ2-5, with 7 bases identical to TRBD1. This CDR3 is 13 amino acids long. The ends lost 5 bases at V and 7 bases at J; junction bases unmatched: 7. Per the germline V gene, CDR1 is SGHTA and CDR2 is FQGNSA. CDR3 DNA sequence: TGTGCCAGCAGCCAGGACAGGCGAGGGACCCAGTACTTC. This codes for CASSQDRRGTQYF.

The sample holds a few counts of this clone. This rearrangement joins TRBV7-9 to TRBJ1-5; tentatively, D is TRBD1 (5 bases). The CDR3 consists of 12 residues. The V end was cut by 5 bases, the J end by 12 bases, with 14 bases between. CDR1 is SEHNR, CDR2 FQNEAQ, per germline (reference sequence). CDR3 DNA: TGTGCCAGCAGCCTAGAACGACAGAGCCAGCATTTT. Its protein product is CASSLERQSQHF.

This chain links TRBV18 with TRBJ1-2; 9 bases align to TRBD1. Germline V gene lookup returns CDR1 KGHSH and CDR2 LQKENI. With V trimmed by 3 bases and J by 8 bases, 10 bases remained unmatched. The CDR3 is made up of 15 amino acids. The CDR3 loop reads CASSPATGGSGGYTF. In nucleotides, the CDR3 is TGTGCCAGCTCACCTGCGACAGGGGGAAGTGGAGGCTACACCTTC. The full variable domain, in which reference TRBV18 and TRBJ1-2 provide the parts outside the CDR3, is NAGVMQNPRHLVRRRGQEARLRCSPMKGHSHVYWYRQLPEEGLKFMVYLQKENIIDESGMPKERFSAEFPKEGPSILRIQQVVRGDSAAYFCASSPATGGSGGYTFGSGTRLTVV.

The chain is built from TRBV5-8 and TRBJ1-5, with 11 bases aligning to TRBD1. The V gene's germline CDR1 is SGHTS and CDR2 YDEGEE. This CDR3 comprises 16 residues. Trimming took 4 bases from V and 6 from J; bases not matched to a gene: 9. DNA of the CDR3: TGTGCCAGCAGCGCGGGACAGGGGGGTAGGTTTCAGCCCCAGCATTTT. This encodes CASSAGQGGRFQPQHF.

V is TRBV13 and J is TRBJ1-1; D remains ambiguous. Trimming stripped 0 bases from V and 1 base from J, with 9 bases between. Per the germline V gene, CDR1 is PRHDT and CDR2 is FYEKMQ (reference sequence). The CDR3 runs 15 residues. CDR3 sequence reads: CASSLGWRANTEAFF. In DNA form, the CDR3 reads TGTGCCAGCAGCTTAGGCTGGAGGGCGAACACTGAAGCTTTCTTT.

This clone was counted a single time. The genes are TRBV7-9 and TRBJ1-3, with TRBD1 as a possible D gene (5 bases). CDR3 size: 17 residues. V shed 6 bases and J shed 3 bases, with 21 bases lying between them. CDR1 is SEHNR, CDR2 FQNEAQ, per germline (reference sequence). In DNA form, the CDR3 reads TGTGCCAGCAGGGGCGGTCTATGGCAGGGTGGTGGAAACACCATATATTTT. Its protein is CASRGGLWQGGGNTIYF. The full variable domain, its missing parts supplied by reference TRBV7-9 and TRBJ1-3, is DTGVSQNPRHKITKRGQNVTFRCDPISEHNRLYWYRQTLGQGPEFLTYFQNEAQLEKSRLLSDRFSAERPKGSFSTLEIQRTEQGDSAMYLCASRGGLWQGGGNTIYFGEGSWLTVV.

The chain links TRBV6-4 to TRBJ1-2, with TRBD1 matching 8 bases. The germline V gene encodes CDR1 MRHNA and CDR2 SNTAGT. The CDR3 is 15 amino acids. The V gene end was trimmed by 6 bases and the J gene end by 3 bases; junction bases not matched to a gene: 9. The CDR3 loop reads CASRRTGNTDYGYTF. In DNA form, the CDR3 reads TGTGCCAGCAGACGGACAGGGAACACGGACTATGGCTACACCTTC.